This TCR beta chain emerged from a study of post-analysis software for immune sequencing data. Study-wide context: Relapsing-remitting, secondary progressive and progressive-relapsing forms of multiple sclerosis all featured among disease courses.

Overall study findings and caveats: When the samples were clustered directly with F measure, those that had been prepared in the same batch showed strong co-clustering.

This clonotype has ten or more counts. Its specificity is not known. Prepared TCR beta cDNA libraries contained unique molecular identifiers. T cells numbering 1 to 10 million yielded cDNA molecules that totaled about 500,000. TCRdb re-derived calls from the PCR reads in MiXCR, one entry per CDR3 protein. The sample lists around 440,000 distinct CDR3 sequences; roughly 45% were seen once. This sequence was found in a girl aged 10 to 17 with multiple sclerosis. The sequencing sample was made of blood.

CDR3 amino acids: CASRSLAGSSYNEQFF. CDR3 coding DNA: TGCGCCAGCAGATCCCTAGCGGGCAGCTCCTACAATGAGCAGTTCTTC. The chain recombines TRBV5-1 with TRBJ2-1, with TRBD2 matching over 8 bases. V dropped 5 bases and J dropped 0; count of bases not matched to a gene: 7. The CDR3 sequence is 16 residues long. The germline gives CDR1 SGHRS, CDR2 YFSETQ.